This TCR beta chain is from a study of regulatory T cells in long-lasting Graves disease. In building TCR beta libraries, iRepertoire HTBI primers were used together with Arm-PCR of CDR3 regions. In TCRdb, the multiplex PCR reads were re-called with MiXCR into one record per CDR3 protein. Of 500,000 to 700,000 distinct CDR3 sequences listed, about 32% are singletons. The germline V gene has CDR1 LNHNV and CDR2 YYDKDF (reference sequence). The CDR3 totals 19 residues. The V segment lost 0 bases and the J segment 7 bases; nucleotides outside the gene matches: 14. Time point given: persistent/refractory GD, antithyroid drugs over 5 years with positive TRAb. PBMC-extracted RNA yielded the TCR library.

The material was peripheral blood mononuclear cells (PBMCs), obtained when the disease was refractory, from a patient treated with antithyroid drugs. This TCR came from a female donor with Graves disease. The chain uses TRBV15 and TRBJ2-1; 11 bases agree with TRBD2. CDR3 nucleotides: TGTGCCACCAGCAGAGATAAGAGGATACTAGCGGGAGAGTGGAATGAGCAGTTCTTC. It translates to CATSRDKRILAGEWNEQFF.